These T cell receptor beta chains were read from a single sample in a study of siplizumab effects on memory and regulatory T cells. TCRdb's copy holds only in-frame clones and misses some; the assay was immunoSEQ multiplex PCR. This sample has tens of thousands of clones, with about 90% found just once. The sequenced sample consisted of CD8+ T cells sorted from blood. These receptors all come from a human donor in good health. The CDR3 runs from the conserved cysteine through the conserved F or W. D genes are given only for firm matches. A clone size is listed for some rows: how often the clone was seen (once, few, many), or a class if it is expanded.

j_gene	abundance	v_gene	d_gene	CDR3aa	CDR3nt
TRBJ1-1	-	TRBV5-1	-	CASSLGNRAQNTEAFF	TGCGCCAGCAGCTTGGGGAATAGGGCCCAGAACACTGAAGCTTTCTTT
TRBJ2-3	-	TRBV6-5	-	CASSFEQGPYTDTQYF	TGTGCCAGCAGTTTCGAGCAGGGACCCTACACAGATACGCAGTATTTT
TRBJ2-7	-	TRBV10-3	-	CAISVPFTGTYEQYF	TGTGCCATCAGCGTCCCGTTTACAGGGACCTACGAGCAGTACTTC
TRBJ1-5	-	TRBV19	-	CASSSFNDQPQHF	TGTGCCAGTAGTAGCTTCAATGATCAGCCCCAGCATTTT
TRBJ1-1	-	TRBV7-9	-	CASSFGSMNTEAFF	TGTGCCAGCAGTTTCGGATCAATGAACACTGAAGCTTTCTTT
TRBJ1-2	-	TRBV19	-	CASSEGSEGYTF	TGTGCCAGTAGTGAGGGGTCTGAAGGCTACACCTTC
TRBJ1-6	once	TRBV7-3	-	CASSFAGDSPLHF	TGTGCCAGCAGCTTTGCGGGGGATTCACCCCTCCACTTT
TRBJ2-1	-	TRBV19	-	CASSTWDYNEQFF	TGTGCCAGTAGTACATGGGACTACAATGAGCAGTTCTTC
TRBJ2-1	-	TRBV6-4	-	CASSVAFDGNEQFF	TGTGCCAGCAGTGTGGCTTTCGACGGCAATGAGCAGTTCTTC
TRBJ1-5	-	TRBV6-1	-	CASSDERYSNQPQHF	TGTGCCAGCAGTGATGAGCGATATAGCAATCAGCCCCAGCATTTT
TRBJ2-1	-	TRBV4-1	TRBD2	CASSQEGGRASSREQFF	TGCGCCAGCAGCCAAGAGGGGGGGAGGGCTAGTTCTCGTGAGCAGTTCTTC
TRBJ1-1	-	TRBV14	-	CASSRSGPYTEAFF	TGTGCCAGCAGCAGGTCAGGGCCCTACACTGAAGCTTTCTTT
TRBJ2-3	-	TRBV7-9	-	CASSFKGNVRAHPTDTQYF	TGTGCCAGCAGCTTTAAAGGAAATGTTAGGGCTCACCCTACAGATACGCAGTATTTT
TRBJ1-1	-	TRBV5-1	TRBD1	CASSPRPGQSLAEAFF	TGCGCCAGCAGTCCCCGGCCGGGACAGTCCCTTGCTGAAGCTTTCTTT
TRBJ2-2	-	TRBV4-1	-	CATSLAGTGELFF	TGCGCCACCTCGTTAGCCGGCACCGGGGAGCTGTTTTTT
TRBJ1-2	-	TRBV27	TRBD1	CATAETGLYGYTF	TGTGCCACAGCAGAGACAGGGCTCTATGGCTACACCTTC
TRBJ2-5	-	TRBV29-1	-	CSVVEASQETQYF	TGCAGCGTGGTGGAGGCTTCTCAAGAGACCCAGTACTTC
TRBJ1-5	-	TRBV28	-	CASTRRAASNQPQHF	TGTGCCAGCACCCGACGGGCAGCTAGCAATCAGCCCCAGCATTTT
TRBJ2-7	-	TRBV2	-	CASCLRGHPYEQYF	TGTGCCAGCTGTCTAAGGGGCCACCCCTACGAGCAGTACTTC
TRBJ2-1	-	TRBV27	-	CASSSEGYYNEQFF	TGTGCCAGCAGTTCGGAGGGGTACTACAATGAGCAGTTCTTC
TRBJ1-1	-	TRBV9	TRBD1	CASSPRQGGNTEAFF	TGTGCCAGCAGCCCCCGACAGGGAGGGAACACTGAAGCTTTCTTT
TRBJ1-4	-	TRBV5-1	-	CASSLLPGNEKLLF	TGCGCCAGCAGCTTGTTACCAGGGAATGAAAAACTGCTTTTT
TRBJ1-2	-	TRBV5-1	-	CASRPPGVNYGYTF	TGCGCCAGCAGGCCACCAGGGGTTAACTATGGCTACACCTTC
TRBJ2-2	-	TRBV11-2	TRBD2	CASSGGTNLRELFF	TGTGCCAGCAGTGGGGGGACTAACCTCAGGGAGCTGTTTTTT
TRBJ2-7	-	TRBV5-5	TRBD1	CASSPPDRDYEQYF	TGTGCCAGCAGCCCGCCGGACAGGGACTACGAGCAGTACTTC
TRBJ2-1	-	TRBV5-1	-	CASDRSGGSYNEQFF	TGCGCCAGTGACCGGTCTGGGGGCTCCTACAATGAGCAGTTCTTC
TRBJ1-1	-	TRBV27	-	CASSLSPQGAEAFF	TGTGCCAGCAGTTTATCGCCGCAGGGTGCTGAAGCTTTCTTT
TRBJ2-1	-	TRBV10-3	-	CAISEAGRPYNEQFF	TGTGCCATCAGTGAGGCGGGCAGGCCTTACAATGAGCAGTTCTTC
TRBJ2-5	-	TRBV2	TRBD2	CASTSTPGLASPETQYF	TGTGCCAGCACCTCCACCCCGGGACTAGCGTCACCAGAGACCCAGTACTTC
TRBJ2-3	-	TRBV18	TRBD2	CASSSSGSGDTQYF	TGTGCCAGCTCATCTAGCGGGAGTGGAGATACGCAGTATTTT
TRBJ2-1	-	TRBV18	-	CASSPRVGGTDYNEQFF	TGTGCCAGCTCACCCAGGGTTGGAGGGACGGACTACAATGAGCAGTTCTTC
TRBJ2-3	-	TRBV7-6	-	CASSPAGDTQYF	TGTGCCAGCAGCCCCGCGGGAGATACGCAGTATTTT
TRBJ2-1	-	TRBV30	TRBD2	CAWSVIAGVYNEQFF	TGTGCCTGGAGTGTAATAGCGGGGGTTTACAATGAGCAGTTCTTC
TRBJ2-7	-	TRBV5-4	-	CASSLAGEVEQYF	TGTGCCAGCAGCTTGGCAGGGGAGGTGGAGCAGTACTTC
TRBJ2-7	-	TRBV19	TRBD2	CASSPGTSGFEQYF	TGTGCCAGTAGTCCGGGGACTAGCGGATTCGAGCAGTACTTC
TRBJ2-7	once	TRBV7-9	-	CASSHESYEQYF	TGTGCCAGCAGCCACGAGTCCTACGAGCAGTACTTC
TRBJ1-1	-	TRBV19	-	CATLGGWDTEAFF	TGTGCCACCCTAGGAGGGTGGGACACTGAAGCTTTCTTT
TRBJ1-2	-	TRBV28	TRBD1	CASSSPGQGYGYTF	TGTGCCAGCAGTTCCCCCGGACAGGGATATGGCTACACCTTC
TRBJ2-6	-	TRBV6-5	-	CASSYIGPSGANVLTF	TGTGCCAGCAGTTACATCGGACCCTCTGGGGCCAACGTCCTGACTTTC
TRBJ1-1	-	TRBV5-1	-	CASSTDSNTEAFF	TGCGCCAGCAGTACTGACAGTAACACTGAAGCTTTCTTT
TRBJ2-7	-	TRBV5-1	TRBD1	CASRLGQGYSYEQYF	TGCGCCAGCAGATTGGGACAGGGATACTCCTACGAGCAGTACTTC
TRBJ2-7	-	TRBV10-3	TRBD2	CAISESTRGSGEQYF	TGTGCCATCAGTGAGTCGACTCGCGGGAGTGGCGAGCAGTACTTC
TRBJ1-3	many	TRBV7-9	TRBD1	CASSSDTGVAGNTIYF	TGTGCCAGCAGCTCAGATACAGGGGTGGCTGGAAACACCATATATTTT
TRBJ1-5	-	TRBV2	-	CASTSWADQPQHF	TGTGCCAGCACCTCCTGGGCGGATCAGCCCCAGCATTTT
TRBJ1-4	few	TRBV6-1	TRBD1	CASSEVTTGSGNEKLFF	TGTGCCAGCAGTGAAGTAACGACAGGGTCTGGTAATGAAAAACTGTTTTTT
TRBJ1-2	-	TRBV2	-	CASSGQDILYGYTF	TGTGCCAGCAGTGGACAGGACATACTATATGGCTACACCTTC
TRBJ2-7	-	TRBV29-1	-	CSVEEDSRGAEQYF	TGCAGCGTTGAAGAGGACAGCCGGGGGGCCGAGCAGTACTTC
TRBJ1-1	-	TRBV6-6	-	CASSYPQGKDTEAFF	TGTGCCAGCAGTTACCCCCAGGGGAAGGACACTGAAGCTTTCTTT
TRBJ1-6	-	TRBV2	-	CASSEEDNSPLHF	TGTGCCAGCAGTGAGGAAGATAATTCACCCCTCCACTTT
TRBJ2-7	-	TRBV5-6	TRBD2	CASSYLGLAGANYEQYF	TGTGCCAGCAGCTACCTCGGACTAGCGGGGGCCAACTACGAGCAGTACTTC